This T cell receptor beta chain was captured by sequencing in a study of blood T cell repertoires in COVID-19. V shed 1 base and J 7 bases; nucleotides not matched to a gene: 4. Per the germline V gene, CDR1 is LGHDT and CDR2 is YNNKEL (reference sequence). CDR3 length equals 15 residues. The repertoire was sequenced with immunoSEQ multiplex PCR; TCRdb's copy has only in-frame clones and lacks some. The sample carries approximately 230,000 clones, roughly 80% recorded once. Worth noting for this clone: Other nucleotide sequences in the sample specify the same CDR3.

The sequence was obtained from a man older than 75 with acute or convalescent COVID-19. J is TRBJ1-6 and V is TRBV3-1 (or the pseudogene TRBV3-2), with 7 bases identical to TRBD1. Input material: peripheral blood. The CDR3 nucleotides are TGTGCCAGCAGCCAAGGTGACAGGGTCAATTCACCCCTCCACTTT. It translates to CASSQGDRVNSPLHF.